This entry lists 28 T cell receptor beta chains sequenced from one sample in a study of blood T cell repertoires in COVID-19. TCRdb's table, derived via immunoSEQ multiplex PCR, lists solely in-frame clones and lacks some. The data show tens of thousands of clones, 65% to 85% seen once. The sample was PBMCs or T cells enriched from blood (not recorded which). Receptor source: a woman aged 60-70 years who had been exposed to COVID-19.

V is TRBV28 and J is TRBJ1-2; a possible D gene is TRBD1 (5 bases). The CDR3 totals 14 residues. Germline CDR1 MDHEN, CDR2 SYDVKM. With 5 bases removed from V and 7 bases from J, the gap between germline ends came to 17 bases. DNA of the CDR3: TGTGCCAGCAGTCCGACGACAGTTCTTTCTGGCTACACCTTC. Its translation is CASSPTTVLSGYTF.

This clone has a handful of counts. CDR3 DNA sequence: TGTGCCAGCAGTACTACCGGGACAGGCTATTCACCCCTCCACTTT. Protein product: CASSTTGTGYSPLHF. The V call is TRBV28, the J call TRBJ1-6; 8 nucleotides match TRBD1. This CDR3 comprises 15 residues. V lost 5 bases to trimming and J lost 8 bases; unmatched junction nucleotides: 8. The V gene's germline CDR1 is MDHEN and CDR2 SYDVKM. Full variable domain (outside the CDR3, taken from reference TRBV28 and TRBJ1-6): DVKVTQSSRYLVKRTGEKVFLECVQDMDHENMFWYRQDPGLGLRLIYFSYDVKMKEKGDIPEGYSVSREKKERFSLILESASTNQTSMYLCASSTTGTGYSPLHFGNGTRLTVT.

The chain couples TRBV5-1 to TRBJ2-1, with 7 positions matching TRBD2. CDR1 and CDR2 from the germline V gene are SGHRS and YFSETQ. V shed 0 bases and J 5 bases; nucleotides not matched to a gene: 5. CDR3 length equals 15 residues. The CDR3 bases are TGCGCCAGCAGCTTGGCTAGCGGAAAAAACAATGAGCAGTTCTTC. This sequence encodes CASSLASGKNNEQFF. Complete variable domain (other parts from reference TRBV5-1 and TRBJ2-1): KAGVTQTPRYLIKTRGQQVTLSCSPISGHRSVSWYQQTPGQGLQFLFEYFSETQRNKGNFPGRFSGRQFSNSRSEMNVSTLELGDSALYLCASSLASGKNNEQFFGPGTRLTVL.

V and J are TRBV5-1 and TRBJ1-2; 7 nucleotides line up with TRBD1. Germline V lookup: CDR1 SGHRS, CDR2 YFSETQ. Losses at the gene ends were 4 bases for V and 1 base for J; bases not matched to a gene: 4. CDR3 length: 14 amino acids. The CDR3 reads CASSPRDSNYGYTF. The CDR3 DNA sequence: TGCGCCAGCAGCCCTCGGGACAGTAACTATGGCTACACCTTC.

The chain is built from TRBV27 and TRBJ1-6; 10 bases fit TRBD1. This CDR3 is 16 amino acids long. V gave up 3 bases and J gave up 4 bases; unmatched junction bases: 3. Germline CDR1 and CDR2: MNHEY and SMNVEV (reference sequence). The CDR3 region is CASSLKDRGYNSPLHF. DNA of the CDR3: TGTGCCAGCAGTTTGAAGGACAGGGGGTATAATTCACCCCTCCACTTT.

The rearrangement joins TRBV21-1 to TRBJ1-4; the table calls TRBD1, which could not be checked here. TRBV21-1 is classified as a pseudogene. The CDR3 extends over 17 amino acids. CDR3 bases: TGTGCCAGCATCAAGACAGCGCTAAAACGGACTAATGAAAAACTGTTTTTT. It yields the protein CASIKTALKRTNEKLFF.

J is TRBJ2-6 and V is TRBV15, with 8 bases fitting TRBD1. Germline CDR1 LNHNV, CDR2 YYDKDF (reference sequence). V dropped 3 bases and J dropped 0; count of bases not matched to a gene: 4. This CDR3 is built from 17 residues. CDR3 sequence: CATSSRTGLSGANVLTF. CDR3 coding DNA: TGTGCCACCAGCAGCCGGACAGGGCTCTCTGGGGCCAACGTCCTGACTTTC.

This clone was found once. This chain joins TRBV30 and TRBJ1-1; D remains unclear. This CDR3 spans 13 amino acids. Germline V gives CDR1 GTSNPN, CDR2 SVGIG (reference sequence). V lost 2 bases to trimming and J lost 7 bases, with 14 bases between them. The CDR3 DNA reads as TGTGCCTGGAGTTTTACTGGAGGCGGTGAAGCTTTCTTT. Its protein is CAWSFTGGGEAFF.

J is TRBJ2-7 and V is TRBV7-8, with 8 bases identical to TRBD2. Looked up from germline, CDR1 is SGHVS and CDR2 is FQNEAQ. This CDR3 is 16 amino acids long. Trimming took 8 bases from V and 3 from J; bases not matched to a gene: 15. For the CDR3, the DNA is TGTGCCAGCGTGCCTTCCCCGGGGCTAGCGGGCTACGAGCAGTACTTC. This translates into CASVPSPGLAGYEQYF. Complete variable domain (other parts from reference TRBV7-8 and TRBJ2-7): GAGVSQSPRYKVAKRGQDVALRCDPISGHVSLFWYQQALGQGPEFLTYFQNEAQLDKSGLPSDRFFAERPEGSVSTLKIQRTQQEDSAVYLCASVPSPGLAGYEQYFGPGTRLTVT.

The J gene is TRBJ2-3, the V gene TRBV4-2, with 12 bases identical to TRBD2. This CDR3 has 17 residues. The V and J ends lost 3 bases and 4 bases, in that order; junction bases with no gene match: 8. Per germline, CDR1 LGHNA and CDR2 YNFKEQ. Written as DNA, the CDR3 is TGTGCCAGCAGCCAGGATCTAGCGGGGGGGCAGTCAGATACGCAGTATTTT. Residues: CASSQDLAGGQSDTQYF.

The rearrangement uses TRBV28 and TRBJ2-2; tentative D call: TRBD2 (6 bases). The V end lost 7 bases, the J end lost 7 bases, and 22 bases lay between the germline ends. This CDR3 contains 16 residues. Germline CDR1 reads MDHEN; CDR2 reads SYDVKM. The CDR3 coding sequence is TGTGCCAGCACCCCCCCTAGCGCCAAGGGACTCGGGGAGCTGTTTTTT. It yields the protein CASTPPSAKGLGELFF.

V is TRBV28 and J is TRBJ1-3, with D possibly TRBD1 on 5 matching bases. The CDR3 is 13 residues long. Germline-derived CDR1 and CDR2 are MDHEN and SYDVKM. Between the trimmed V and J ends, which lost 6 bases and 5 bases, there was a span of 11 bases. This CDR3 is CASRGGIRNTIYF. In DNA form, the CDR3 reads TGTGCCAGCAGGGGGGGGATACGAAACACCATATATTTT. Together with reference TRBV28 and TRBJ1-3, the CDR3 gives the full variable domain: DVKVTQSSRYLVKRTGEKVFLECVQDMDHENMFWYRQDPGLGLRLIYFSYDVKMKEKGDIPEGYSVSREKKERFSLILESASTNQTSMYLCASRGGIRNTIYFGEGSWLTVV.

The chain employs TRBV10-2 and TRBJ1-5; D is unclear. Germline V gene data show CDR1 as WSHSY and CDR2 as SAAADI. The CDR3 is 13 residues long. With 3 bases removed from V and 3 bases from J, the gap between germline ends came to 6 bases. CDR3 nucleotides: TGCGCCAGCAGTGATTGGGCCAATCAGCCCCAGCATTTT. This translates into CASSDWANQPQHF.

In this sample, this clone turned up once. The chain carries TRBV5-6 and TRBJ2-7; a possible D gene is TRBD1 (5 bases). Germline values: CDR1 SGHDT, CDR2 YYEEEE. Trimming removed 5 bases from V and 3 bases from J, with 15 bases in between. There are 14 residues in the CDR3. CDR3 region: CASSSGLGYYEQYF. In nucleotides, the CDR3 is TGTGCCAGCAGTTCAGGGTTGGGCTACTACGAGCAGTACTTC.

J is TRBJ2-2 and V is TRBV4-1; 9 positions agree with TRBD2. The CDR3 consists of 16 residues. V lost 4 bases, J lost 5 bases, and 8 bases stayed unmatched. Germline CDR1 MGHRA, CDR2 YSYEKL. As DNA, the CDR3 is TGCGCCAGCAGCCCCAGGACAGCGGGAGGAACCGGGGAGCTGTTTTTT. Protein product: CASSPRTAGGTGELFF.

The CDR3 reads CSGGTTNEQFF. The CDR3 DNA follows: TGCAGCGGCGGGACTACAAATGAGCAGTTCTTC. The chain recombines TRBV29-1 with TRBJ2-1; 7 bases map to TRBD2. The V gene's germline CDR1 is SQVTM and CDR2 ANQGSEA. J gave up 7 bases and V 7 bases, and 4 bases lay outside the gene matches. This CDR3 is 11 amino acids long.

The gene calls are TRBV28 and TRBJ2-7; 9 bases are a match to TRBD1. V dropped 7 bases and J dropped 3; count of bases not matched to a gene: 7. Germline CDR1 reads MDHEN; CDR2 reads SYDVKM. This CDR3 comprises 14 residues. CDR3 in amino acids: CASTWGGQGYEQYF. CDR3 in DNA: TGTGCCAGCACCTGGGGGGGACAGGGCTACGAGCAGTACTTC.

The chain couples TRBV13 to TRBJ2-5, with 8 nucleotides matching TRBD1. The CDR3 is 15 residues long. The germline CDR1 and CDR2 sequences are PRHDT and FYEKMQ (reference sequence). The V gene end was trimmed by 4 bases and the J gene end by 1 base; junction bases not matched to a gene: 5. This chain's CDR3 is CASSSRTGRQETQYF. As DNA, the CDR3 is TGTGCCAGCAGCTCCCGGACAGGGCGCCAAGAGACCCAGTACTTC.

This clone was seen only once. The rearrangement joins TRBV2 to TRBJ1-2, with D possibly being TRBD1 (5 bases). Germline lookup yields CDR1 SNHLY and CDR2 FYNNEI. Between the trimmed V and J ends, which lost 4 bases and 0 bases, there was a span of 15 bases. This CDR3 is 16 amino acids long. CDR3 nucleotide sequence: TGTGCCAGCAGTGCCGTGACGACAGATACTAACTATGGCTACACCTTC. Translation gives CASSAVTTDTNYGYTF.

The chain is built from TRBV3-1 (or the pseudogene TRBV3-2) and TRBJ1-3; TRBD1 might be the D (6 bases). CDR1 is LGHDT and CDR2 is YNNKEL in the germline V gene (reference sequence). There are 16 residues in the CDR3. V was clipped by 0 bases and J by 1 base, with 10 bases between them. The CDR3 nucleotides are TGTGCCAGCAGCCAAGATACAAGGGGGTCTGGAAACACCATATATTTT. It is translated as CASSQDTRGSGNTIYF.

In the case of this clone: A read error may account for a junction end that differs from germline. V gene TRBV6-1 combines with J gene TRBJ2-5; 8 nucleotides agree with TRBD1. The germline V gene has CDR1 MNHNS and CDR2 SASEGT. The CDR3 is 16 residues long. For the CDR3, the DNA is TGTGCCAGCAGGGAAGGGGACAGGCATTTCCAAGAGACCCAGTACTTC. Translation gives CASREGDRHFQETQYF.

This sequence joins TRBV2 and TRBJ1-1, with 7 bases fitting TRBD1. The CDR3 totals 16 residues. The V segment lost 6 bases and the J segment 1 base; nucleotides outside the gene matches: 11. Germline assignment: CDR1 SNHLY and CDR2 FYNNEI. The CDR3 DNA sequence: TGTGCCAGCAGGGGTCCTATCGGGACAGCGAACACTGAAGCTTTCTTT. Translated: CASRGPIGTANTEAFF.

The CDR3 DNA sequence: TGTGCCAGCATCAGATCGGGGAATTATGGCTACACCTTC. Protein sequence: CASIRSGNYGYTF. The V and J genes are TRBV28 and TRBJ1-2; the D is unclear. This CDR3 spans 13 amino acids. Deletions cut 7 bases from V and 5 bases from J, with 14 bases between. Germline V gene sequence: CDR1 MDHEN, CDR2 SYDVKM.

V is TRBV13 and J is TRBJ1-5, with a possible D match to TRBD1 (5 bases). Germline CDR1 is PRHDT and CDR2 is FYEKMQ (reference sequence). There are 14 residues in the CDR3. Trimming took 5 bases from V and 7 from J, leaving 15 bases between them. CDR3 region: CASSGGADGQPQHF. The CDR3 DNA reads as TGTGCCAGCAGCGGAGGGGCAGATGGCCAGCCCCAGCATTTT.

The V and J genes are TRBV21-1 and TRBJ1-2. TRBV21-1 is assigned pseudogene status. This CDR3 contains 14 residues. CDR3 DNA: TGTGCCAGCAACCTATCACCCGGGGGGAATGGCTACACCTTC. Translating it yields CASNLSPGGNGYTF.

The chain is built from TRBV30 and TRBJ2-2; 9 positions agree with TRBD2. This CDR3 contains 15 residues. Per the germline V gene, CDR1 is GTSNPN and CDR2 is SVGIG (reference sequence). The ends lost 5 bases at V and 6 bases at J; junction bases unmatched: 10. Here the CDR3 DNA reads TGTGCCTGGCGGACTAGCGAATTGTCAGCCGGGGAGCTGTTTTTT. Encoded protein: CAWRTSELSAGELFF. Looking up the rest from reference TRBV30 and TRBJ2-2 gives the full variable domain: SQTIHQWPATLVQPVGSPLSLECTVEGTSNPNLYWYRQAAGRGLQLLFYSVGIGQISSEVPQNLSASRPQDRQFILSSKKLLLSDSGFYLCAWRTSELSAGELFFGEGSRLTVL.

This clone was counted ten times or more. This chain connects TRBV5-5 to TRBJ1-4, with 8 positions matching TRBD1. The CDR3 contains 14 residues. Germline trimming cut 0 bases from V and 8 bases from J; bases unmatched to any gene: 3. CDR1 and CDR2 from the germline V gene are SGHKS and YYEKEE (reference sequence). This CDR3 reads CASSLGTGREKLFF. CDR3 nucleotides: TGTGCCAGCAGCTTGGGGACAGGGAGGGAAAAACTGTTTTTT.

The chain combines TRBV5-1 with TRBJ2-5; D is uncertain. This CDR3 spans 16 amino acids. Trimming shortened V by 0 bases and J by 1 base, and 13 bases separated the two germline ends. Per the germline V gene, CDR1 is SGHRS and CDR2 is YFSETQ. CDR3 in DNA: TGCGCCAGCAGCTTGGGGGCACTTGGATCCCAAGAGACCCAGTACTTC. This codes for CASSLGALGSQETQYF.